The rows below give T cell receptor beta chains drawn from one sample of a study of blood T cell repertoires in COVID-19. Libraries were prepared by immunoSEQ multiplex PCR; TCRdb keeps only in-frame clonotypes and omits some of them. The sample gives a few hundred thousand clones, around 92% of which show up once; roughly 1.2% is in the top ten. The sequenced sample consisted of peripheral blood. The receptor set was obtained from a man in his forties with acute or convalescent COVID-19. The CDR3 runs from the conserved cysteine through the conserved F or W. The order of the fields is D gene, clone size, V gene, CDR3 length, J gene, CDR3 protein, CDR3 DNA. D genes are given only for firm matches. Size is stated for part of the rows, as once, few or many counts, or as a class when the clone is expanded.

d_call: -
clone_size: -
v_call: TRBV28
cdr3_length: 14
j_call: TRBJ1-1
cdr3_aa: CASSPEGSIPEAFF
cdr3_nt: TGTGCCAGCAGTCCCGAGGGATCCATCCCTGAAGCTTTCTTT

d_call: TRBD2
clone_size: few
v_call: TRBV7-8
cdr3_length: 18
j_call: TRBJ2-7
cdr3_aa: CASSLTRGLATTRYEQYF
cdr3_nt: TGTGCCAGCAGCTTAACCCGGGGACTAGCCACTACGCGATACGAGCAGTACTTC

d_call: -
clone_size: -
v_call: TRBV7-8
cdr3_length: 17
j_call: TRBJ2-7
cdr3_aa: CASSNLIGAGGYYEQYF
cdr3_nt: TGTGCCAGCAGCAATTTGATAGGGGCAGGGGGGTACTACGAGCAGTACTTC

d_call: TRBD2
clone_size: -
v_call: TRBV7-8
cdr3_length: 17
j_call: TRBJ2-4
cdr3_aa: CASSLERLAALPNIQYF
cdr3_nt: TGTGCCAGCAGCTTAGAAAGACTAGCGGCGTTGCCCAACATTCAGTACTTC

d_call: TRBD2
clone_size: once
v_call: TRBV28
cdr3_length: 17
j_call: TRBJ2-3
cdr3_aa: CASSSPTSGGVVDTQYF
cdr3_nt: TGTGCCAGCAGCTCCCCGACTAGCGGGGGGGTTGTAGATACGCAGTATTTT

d_call: TRBD2
clone_size: -
v_call: TRBV7-2
cdr3_length: 16
j_call: TRBJ2-1
cdr3_aa: CASSLEGTSSYNEQFF
cdr3_nt: TGTGCCAGCAGCTTAGAGGGGACTAGTTCCTACAATGAGCAGTTCTTC

d_call: TRBD2
clone_size: -
v_call: TRBV5-1
cdr3_length: 18
j_call: TRBJ2-3
cdr3_aa: CASSIGLAGGPFLDTQYF
cdr3_nt: TGCGCCAGCAGCATCGGACTAGCGGGAGGGCCGTTCTTAGATACGCAGTATTTT

d_call: TRBD1
clone_size: once
v_call: TRBV13
cdr3_length: 13
j_call: TRBJ1-2
cdr3_aa: CASSLQGSYGYTF
cdr3_nt: TGTGCCAGCAGCCTACAGGGGAGCTATGGCTACACCTTC

d_call: TRBD2
clone_size: -
v_call: TRBV28
cdr3_length: 15
j_call: TRBJ2-5
cdr3_aa: CASIAGRGFRETQYF
cdr3_nt: TGTGCCAGCATAGCCGGGAGGGGATTCAGAGAGACCCAGTACTTC

d_call: -
clone_size: few
v_call: TRBV7-2
cdr3_length: 16
j_call: TRBJ1-2
cdr3_aa: CASSPPKQGPNYGYTF
cdr3_nt: TGTGCCAGCAGCCCACCGAAGCAGGGGCCAAACTATGGCTACACCTTC

d_call: -
clone_size: -
v_call: TRBV7-9
cdr3_length: 15
j_call: TRBJ2-7
cdr3_aa: CASSRLTETPYEQYF
cdr3_nt: TGTGCCAGCAGCCGTTTAACAGAAACCCCCTACGAGCAGTACTTC

d_call: TRBD1
clone_size: -
v_call: TRBV5-1
cdr3_length: 15
j_call: TRBJ1-3
cdr3_aa: CASSLDRGSGNTIYF
cdr3_nt: TGCGCCAGCAGCTTGGACAGGGGCTCTGGAAACACCATATATTTT

d_call: -
clone_size: -
v_call: TRBV5-4
cdr3_length: 13
j_call: TRBJ2-2
cdr3_aa: CASSFPNTGELFF
cdr3_nt: TGTGCCAGCAGCTTCCCAAACACCGGGGAGCTGTTTTTT

d_call: -
clone_size: -
v_call: TRBV5-1
cdr3_length: 15
j_call: TRBJ1-1
cdr3_aa: CASSLENREYTEAFF
cdr3_nt: TGCGCCAGCAGCTTGGAAAACAGGGAATACACTGAAGCTTTCTTT

d_call: -
clone_size: -
v_call: TRBV20-1
cdr3_length: 13
j_call: TRBJ1-2
cdr3_aa: CSASYSANYGYTF
cdr3_nt: TGCAGTGCTAGTTACTCGGCTAACTATGGCTACACCTTC

d_call: -
clone_size: -
v_call: TRBV19
cdr3_length: 13
j_call: TRBJ2-1
cdr3_aa: CARAAERYNEQFF
cdr3_nt: TGTGCCAGAGCCGCAGAGCGGTACAATGAGCAGTTCTTC

d_call: -
clone_size: -
v_call: TRBV14
cdr3_length: 15
j_call: TRBJ1-3
cdr3_aa: CASSQVIGSGNTIYF
cdr3_nt: TGTGCCAGCAGCCAAGTTATCGGCTCTGGAAACACCATATATTTT

d_call: -
clone_size: -
v_call: TRBV4-3
cdr3_length: 13
j_call: TRBJ2-7
cdr3_aa: CASSQDRGYEQYF
cdr3_nt: TGCGCCAGCAGCCAAGATCGGGGGTACGAGCAGTACTTC

d_call: TRBD2
clone_size: -
v_call: TRBV6-1
cdr3_length: 17
j_call: TRBJ2-3
cdr3_aa: CASSEVGFGGVTDTQYF
cdr3_nt: TGTGCCAGCAGTGAAGTGGGTTTTGGGGGGGTGACAGATACGCAGTATTTT

d_call: -
clone_size: -
v_call: TRBV21-1
cdr3_length: 18
j_call: TRBJ2-4
cdr3_aa: CASSKGTSGSASKNIQYF
cdr3_nt: TGTGCCAGCAGCAAAGGGACTAGCGGGAGTGCGTCCAAAAACATTCAGTACTTC

d_call: TRBD1
clone_size: -
v_call: TRBV6-5
cdr3_length: 15
j_call: TRBJ1-3
cdr3_aa: CASSSTGGRGNTIYF
cdr3_nt: TGTGCCAGCAGTAGTACAGGGGGGCGCGGAAACACCATATATTTT

d_call: TRBD1
clone_size: -
v_call: TRBV20-1
cdr3_length: 11
j_call: TRBJ2-7
cdr3_aa: CAGQGSYEQYF
cdr3_nt: TGCGCAGGACAGGGATCGTACGAGCAGTACTTC

d_call: TRBD2
clone_size: -
v_call: TRBV19
cdr3_length: 16
j_call: TRBJ2-5
cdr3_aa: CASSLTSGTSAETQYF
cdr3_nt: TGTGCCAGTAGTTTGACTAGCGGGACTTCCGCTGAGACCCAGTACTTC

d_call: -
clone_size: -
v_call: TRBV5-6
cdr3_length: 14
j_call: TRBJ2-7
cdr3_aa: CASSLGGPSYEQYF
cdr3_nt: TGTGCCAGCAGCCTCGGGGGGCCCTCCTACGAGCAGTACTTC

d_call: -
clone_size: -
v_call: TRBV5-1
cdr3_length: 14
j_call: TRBJ2-5
cdr3_aa: CASSLGSLQETQYF
cdr3_nt: TGCGCCAGCAGCTTGGGTTCCCTTCAAGAGACCCAGTACTTC

d_call: TRBD1
clone_size: once
v_call: TRBV30
cdr3_length: 16
j_call: TRBJ1-3
cdr3_aa: CAWSRRTGTRVNTIYF
cdr3_nt: TGTGCCTGGAGTAGACGGACAGGGACAAGAGTAAACACCATATATTTT

d_call: TRBD1
clone_size: -
v_call: TRBV28
cdr3_length: 17
j_call: TRBJ1-2
cdr3_aa: CASSLWQGAVGNYGYTF
cdr3_nt: TGTGCCAGCAGTTTATGGCAGGGGGCGGTGGGAAACTATGGCTACACCTTC

d_call: -
clone_size: -
v_call: TRBV5-4
cdr3_length: 17
j_call: TRBJ2-2
cdr3_aa: CASSLWGRQGRIGELFF
cdr3_nt: TGTGCCAGCAGCTTGTGGGGTCGTCAGGGTCGGATCGGGGAGCTGTTTTTT

d_call: -
clone_size: once
v_call: TRBV7-8
cdr3_length: 17
j_call: TRBJ2-4
cdr3_aa: CASSLAARDLAKNIQYF
cdr3_nt: TGTGCCAGCAGCTTAGCAGCGCGGGACCTAGCCAAAAACATTCAGTACTTC

d_call: TRBD1
clone_size: -
v_call: TRBV2
cdr3_length: 13
j_call: TRBJ1-2
cdr3_aa: CASFSGTAYGYTF
cdr3_nt: TGTGCCAGCTTCTCCGGGACAGCGTATGGCTACACCTTC

d_call: -
clone_size: -
v_call: TRBV28
cdr3_length: 15
j_call: TRBJ2-7
cdr3_aa: CASRTRLAESYEQYF
cdr3_nt: TGTGCCAGCAGGACCCGGCTAGCTGAGTCCTACGAGCAGTACTTC

d_call: -
clone_size: -
v_call: TRBV10-3
cdr3_length: 18
j_call: TRBJ2-5
cdr3_aa: CAISESRVAGKGEETQYF
cdr3_nt: TGTGCCATCAGTGAGTCTCGCGTGGCCGGGAAAGGAGAAGAGACCCAGTACTTC

d_call: TRBD1
clone_size: -
v_call: TRBV6-5
cdr3_length: 14
j_call: TRBJ2-2
cdr3_aa: CATTGVGRTGELFF
cdr3_nt: TGTGCCACCACAGGGGTTGGAAGGACCGGGGAGCTGTTTTTT

d_call: -
clone_size: -
v_call: TRBV7-2
cdr3_length: 14
j_call: TRBJ1-5
cdr3_aa: CASSLRAGDQPQHF
cdr3_nt: TGTGCCAGCAGCTTAAGGGCAGGGGATCAGCCCCAGCATTTT

d_call: -
clone_size: -
v_call: TRBV9
cdr3_length: 14
j_call: TRBJ2-5
cdr3_aa: CASSVGRTEKTQYF
cdr3_nt: TGTGCCAGCAGCGTAGGTAGGACAGAGAAGACCCAGTACTTC

d_call: -
clone_size: -
v_call: TRBV11-2
cdr3_length: 15
j_call: TRBJ2-1
cdr3_aa: CASSRLETWDNEQFF
cdr3_nt: TGTGCCAGCAGCCGACTAGAAACTTGGGACAATGAGCAGTTCTTC

d_call: -
clone_size: -
v_call: TRBV27
cdr3_length: 14
j_call: TRBJ2-1
cdr3_aa: CASSPRQAYNEQFF
cdr3_nt: TGTGCCAGCAGTCCGCGACAGGCCTACAATGAGCAGTTCTTC

d_call: TRBD1
clone_size: -
v_call: TRBV6-6
cdr3_length: 15
j_call: TRBJ1-6
cdr3_aa: CASNYPETGDSPLHF
cdr3_nt: TGTGCCAGCAACTACCCAGAAACAGGGGATTCACCCCTCCACTTT

d_call: -
clone_size: -
v_call: TRBV30
cdr3_length: 11
j_call: TRBJ1-1
cdr3_aa: CAQIRDYRAFF
cdr3_nt: TGTGCGCAAATCCGGGACTATCGGGCTTTCTTT

d_call: -
clone_size: -
v_call: TRBV6-5
cdr3_length: 15
j_call: TRBJ2-7
cdr3_aa: CASSYSDRTSYEQYF
cdr3_nt: TGTGCCAGCAGTTACAGTGACAGGACCTCCTACGAGCAGTACTTC

d_call: -
clone_size: -
v_call: TRBV25-1
cdr3_length: 12
j_call: TRBJ1-2
cdr3_aa: CASSEQGWGYTF
cdr3_nt: TGTGCCAGCAGTGAACAGGGTTGGGGCTACACCTTC

d_call: -
clone_size: -
v_call: TRBV12-3/TRBV12-4
cdr3_length: 13
j_call: TRBJ1-2
cdr3_aa: CASSLQSLLGYTF
cdr3_nt: TGTGCCAGCAGTTTGCAGTCTCTTCTCGGCTACACCTTC